This paragraph reports one T cell receptor beta chain. 60 Vbeta and 13 Jbeta primers were used in PCR. Profiling relied on immunoSEQ multiplex PCR, and the TCRdb table lists in-frame clones only, not all of them. The table lists more than 85,000 clones, 73% of them singletons. The CDR3 has 15 amino acids. In germline, CDR1 is SGDLS, CDR2 YYNGEE. V was clipped by 0 bases and J by 5 bases, with 12 bases between them. The data are from a study of cytomegalovirus exposure and HLA in healthy donors. J is TRBJ1-5 and V is TRBV9, with no clear D. This sequence was found in a man aged 35 to 55 in good health and CMV-seronegative. Sequencing was done on a sample of PBMCs. CDR3 nucleotides: TGTGCCAGCAGCGTAGCGGGAGGAAAAGATCAGCCCCAGCATTTT. As protein: CASSVAGGKDQPQHF.